This TCR beta chain is drawn from a study of OX40 agonist ivuxolimab in advanced cancers. The sample holds a few counts of this clone. Its matching antigen is unknown. V trimming: 4 bases; J trimming: 2 bases; junction bases outside the gene matches: 2. The CDR3 runs to 13 residues. Germline CDR1 SGHRS, CDR2 YFSETQ. Study outcomes and limitations: At 0.1 to 3.0 mg/kg and by week 6, CD4+ and CD8+ T cells in the blood had expanded clonally.

Method: immunoSEQ multiplex PCR; TCRdb's copy keeps in-frame clones and lacks some. The repertoire holds 20,000 to 25,000 clones, with approximately 88% as singletons. Sequences were derived from CD4+ or CD8+ T cells sorted from blood, sampled in a trial of the OX40 agonist ivuxolimab. This TCR was recovered from an adult with an advanced solid tumor such as melanoma, head and neck, liver or kidney cancer. This rearrangement joins TRBV5-1 to TRBJ1-2; 7 nucleotides agree with TRBD1. The CDR3 loop is CASSLDRNYGYTF. CDR3 in DNA: TGCGCCAGCAGCCTGGACAGGAACTATGGCTACACCTTC.